This T cell receptor beta chain was retrieved from a study of control samples from healthy donors and cancer patients. The CDR3 totals 16 residues. The V gene end was trimmed by 4 bases and the J gene end by 6 bases; junction bases not matched to a gene: 15. CDR1 and CDR2 from the germline V gene are SGHAT and FQNNGV. The sample holds a few counts of this clone. The table came from immunoSEQ multiplex PCR; TCRdb's copy has only in-frame clones and leaves some out. Seen here are almost 85,000 clones, around 83% observed once, and the top ten hold under 14%. This clonotype originated in a man aged 60 to 75 with head and neck cancer. Sequenced input: PBMCs. V is TRBV11-2 and J is TRBJ2-7; TRBD2 matches 7 bases. The CDR3: CASSYLRGGRTGEQYF. In DNA, the CDR3 is TGTGCCAGCAGCTACCTCCGGGGCGGGAGAACGGGCGAGCAGTACTTC.